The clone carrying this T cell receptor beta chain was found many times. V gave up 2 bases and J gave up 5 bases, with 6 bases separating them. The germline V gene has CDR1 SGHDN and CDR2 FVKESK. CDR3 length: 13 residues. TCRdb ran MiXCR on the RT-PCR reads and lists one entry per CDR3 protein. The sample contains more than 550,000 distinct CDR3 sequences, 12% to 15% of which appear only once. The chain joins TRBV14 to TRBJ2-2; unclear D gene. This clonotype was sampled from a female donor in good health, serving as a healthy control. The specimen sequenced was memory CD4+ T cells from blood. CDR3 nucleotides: TGTGCCAGCAGCCAATTGACAACCGGGGAGCTGTTTTTT. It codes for CASSQLTTGELFF.